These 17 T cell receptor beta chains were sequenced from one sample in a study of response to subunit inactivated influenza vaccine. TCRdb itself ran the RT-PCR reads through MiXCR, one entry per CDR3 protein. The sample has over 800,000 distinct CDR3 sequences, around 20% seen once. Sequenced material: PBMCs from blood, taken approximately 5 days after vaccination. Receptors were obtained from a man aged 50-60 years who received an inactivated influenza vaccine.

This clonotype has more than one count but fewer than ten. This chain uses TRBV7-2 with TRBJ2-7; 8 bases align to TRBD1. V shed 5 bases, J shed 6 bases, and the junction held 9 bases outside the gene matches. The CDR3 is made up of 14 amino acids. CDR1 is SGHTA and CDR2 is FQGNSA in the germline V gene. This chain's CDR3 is CASSPTGDRGEQYF. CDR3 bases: TGTGCCAGCAGCCCGACAGGGGATCGCGGCGAGCAGTACTTC.

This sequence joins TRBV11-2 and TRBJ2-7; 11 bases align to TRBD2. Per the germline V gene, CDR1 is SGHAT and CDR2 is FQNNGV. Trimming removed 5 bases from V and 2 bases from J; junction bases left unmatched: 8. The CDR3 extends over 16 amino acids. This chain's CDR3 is CASSPRLAGKPYEQYF. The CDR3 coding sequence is TGTGCCAGCAGCCCAAGACTAGCGGGGAAGCCCTACGAGCAGTACTTC.

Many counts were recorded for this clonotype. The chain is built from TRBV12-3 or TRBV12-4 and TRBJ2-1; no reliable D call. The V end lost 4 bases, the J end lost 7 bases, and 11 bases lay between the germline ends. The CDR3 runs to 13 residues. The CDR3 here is CASSSSTVNEQFF. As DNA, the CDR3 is TGTGCCAGCAGTTCCTCGACGGTTAATGAGCAGTTCTTC.

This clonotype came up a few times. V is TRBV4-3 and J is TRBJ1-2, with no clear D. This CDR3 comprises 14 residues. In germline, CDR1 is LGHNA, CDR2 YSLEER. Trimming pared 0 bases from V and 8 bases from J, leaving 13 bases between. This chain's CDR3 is CASSQEKRRRGYTF. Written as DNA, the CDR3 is TGCGCCAGCAGCCAAGAAAAAAGACGAAGGGGCTACACCTTC.

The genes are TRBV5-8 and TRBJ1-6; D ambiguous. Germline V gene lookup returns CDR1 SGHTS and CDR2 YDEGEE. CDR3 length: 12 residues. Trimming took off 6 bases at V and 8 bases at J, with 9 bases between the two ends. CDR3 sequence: CASNPLDSPLHF. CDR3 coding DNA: TGTGCCAGCAACCCGCTGGATTCACCCCTCCACTTT.

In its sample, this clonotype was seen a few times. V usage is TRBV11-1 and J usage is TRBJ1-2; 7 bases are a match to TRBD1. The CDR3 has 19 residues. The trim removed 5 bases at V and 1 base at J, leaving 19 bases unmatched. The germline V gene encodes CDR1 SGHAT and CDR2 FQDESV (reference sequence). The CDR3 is CASSRQRPGRQGNNYGYTF. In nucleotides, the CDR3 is TGTGCCAGCAGCCGCCAGCGCCCGGGCCGACAGGGTAATAACTATGGCTACACCTTC.

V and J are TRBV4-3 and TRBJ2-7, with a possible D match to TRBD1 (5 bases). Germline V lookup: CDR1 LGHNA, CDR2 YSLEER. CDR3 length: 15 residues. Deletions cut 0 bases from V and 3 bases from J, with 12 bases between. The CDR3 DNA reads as TGCGCCAGCAGCCAAGAGGGGCAGACCCGCTACGAGCAGTACTTC. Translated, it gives CASSQEGQTRYEQYF.

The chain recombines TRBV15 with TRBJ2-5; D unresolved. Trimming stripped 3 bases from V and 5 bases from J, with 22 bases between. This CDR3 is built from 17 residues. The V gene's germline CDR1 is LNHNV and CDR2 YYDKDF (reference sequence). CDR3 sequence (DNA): TGTGCCACCAGCAGGGATGCGTTTGACTCCCTGGGGGAGACCCAGTACTTC. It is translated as CATSRDAFDSLGETQYF.

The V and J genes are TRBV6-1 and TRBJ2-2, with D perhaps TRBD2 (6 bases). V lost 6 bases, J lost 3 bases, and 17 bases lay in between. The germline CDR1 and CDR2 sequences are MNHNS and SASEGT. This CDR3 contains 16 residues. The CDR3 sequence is CASRSLDGSDTGELFF. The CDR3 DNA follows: TGTGCCAGCAGAAGCTTGGACGGGAGTGACACCGGGGAGCTGTTTTTT.

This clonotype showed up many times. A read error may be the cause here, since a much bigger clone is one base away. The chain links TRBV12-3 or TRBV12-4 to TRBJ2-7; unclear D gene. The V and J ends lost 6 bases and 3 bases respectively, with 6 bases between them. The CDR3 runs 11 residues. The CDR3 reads CASSRIYEQYF. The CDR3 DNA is TGTGCCAGCAGCCGGATCTACGAGCAGTACTTC.

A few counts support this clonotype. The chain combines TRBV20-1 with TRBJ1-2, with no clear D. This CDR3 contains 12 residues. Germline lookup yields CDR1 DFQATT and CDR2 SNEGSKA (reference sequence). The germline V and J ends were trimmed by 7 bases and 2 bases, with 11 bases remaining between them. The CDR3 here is CSVQRGNYGYTF. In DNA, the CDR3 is TGCAGTGTTCAGCGTGGGAACTATGGCTACACCTTC.

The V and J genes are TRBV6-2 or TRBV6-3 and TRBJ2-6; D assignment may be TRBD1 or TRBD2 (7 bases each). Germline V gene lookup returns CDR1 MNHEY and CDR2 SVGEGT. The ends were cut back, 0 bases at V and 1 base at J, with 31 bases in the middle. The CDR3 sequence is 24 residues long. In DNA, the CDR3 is TGTGCCAGCAGTTACTCGAAGGAGAGAGCGGGACAGACTTTACTTTTGTCTGGGGCCAACGTCCTGACTTTC. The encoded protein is CASSYSKERAGQTLLLSGANVLTF.

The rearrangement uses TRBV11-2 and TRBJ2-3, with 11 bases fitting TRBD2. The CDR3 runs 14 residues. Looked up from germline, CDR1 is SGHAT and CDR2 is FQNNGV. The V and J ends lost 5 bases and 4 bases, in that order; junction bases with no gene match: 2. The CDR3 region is CASSTGLAADTQYF. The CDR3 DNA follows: TGTGCCAGCAGCACGGGACTAGCGGCAGATACGCAGTATTTT.

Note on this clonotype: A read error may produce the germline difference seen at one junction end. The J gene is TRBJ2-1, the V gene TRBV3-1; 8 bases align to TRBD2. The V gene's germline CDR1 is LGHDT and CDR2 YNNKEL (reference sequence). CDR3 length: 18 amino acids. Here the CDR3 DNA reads TGTGCCAGCGGCCAGGGACTAGACTTACCTACTCCCTACAATGAGCAGTTCTTC. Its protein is CASGQGLDLPTPYNEQFF.

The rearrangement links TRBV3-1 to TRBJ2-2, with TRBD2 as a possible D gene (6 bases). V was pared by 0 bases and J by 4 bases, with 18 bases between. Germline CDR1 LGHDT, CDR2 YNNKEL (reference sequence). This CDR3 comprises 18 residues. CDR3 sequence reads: CASSQDEGREFVTGELFF. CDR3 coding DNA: TGTGCCAGCAGCCAAGATGAGGGACGGGAGTTTGTCACCGGGGAGCTGTTTTTT.

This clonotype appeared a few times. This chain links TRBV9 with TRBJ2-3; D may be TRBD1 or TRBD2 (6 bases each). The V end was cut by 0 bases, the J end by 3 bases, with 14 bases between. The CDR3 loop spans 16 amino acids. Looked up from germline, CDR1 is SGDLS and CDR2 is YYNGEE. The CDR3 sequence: CASSVVGGLRTDTQYF. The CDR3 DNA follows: TGTGCCAGCAGCGTAGTTGGGGGGCTGCGGACAGATACGCAGTATTTT.

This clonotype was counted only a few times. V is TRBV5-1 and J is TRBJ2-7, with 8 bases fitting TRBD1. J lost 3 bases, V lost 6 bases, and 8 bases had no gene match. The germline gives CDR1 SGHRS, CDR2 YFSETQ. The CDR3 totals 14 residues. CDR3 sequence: CASTQTGQGYEQYF. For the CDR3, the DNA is TGCGCCAGCACCCAAACCGGACAGGGCTACGAGCAGTACTTC. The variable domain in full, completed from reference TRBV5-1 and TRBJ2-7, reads KAGVTQTPRYLIKTRGQQVTLSCSPISGHRSVSWYQQTPGQGLQFLFEYFSETQRNKGNFPGRFSGRQFSNSRSEMNVSTLELGDSALYLCASTQTGQGYEQYFGPGTRLTVT.